Listed below are T cell receptor beta chains from one sample, sequenced in a study of OX40 agonist ivuxolimab in advanced cancers. The repertoire was sequenced with immunoSEQ multiplex PCR; TCRdb's copy has only in-frame clones and lacks some. The data show some 77,000 clones, around 88% seen once. The starting material was CD4+ or CD8+ T cells sorted from blood, obtained in a trial of the OX40 agonist ivuxolimab. Source of these receptors: an adult with an advanced solid tumor such as melanoma, head and neck, liver or kidney cancer. Each CDR3 is given with its conserved first and last residue. D genes are given only for firm matches. Clone size is shown for a subset of rows, as once, few, many or a class of expanded clone.

V gene	J gene	D gene	clone size	CDR3 protein	CDR3 DNA
TRBV7-9	TRBJ2-1	TRBD2	-	CASSFVAGPYNEQFF	TGTGCCAGCAGCTTTGTAGCGGGACCCTACAATGAGCAGTTCTTC
TRBV14	TRBJ2-4	TRBD1	-	CASSQPGQENIQYF	TGTGCCAGCAGCCAGCCGGGACAGGAAAACATTCAGTACTTC
TRBV6-1	TRBJ2-1	-	-	CASSEAGRRQFF	TGTGCCAGCAGTGAAGCTGGGAGGCGGCAGTTCTTC
TRBV19	TRBJ2-7	-	once	CASSISNSYEQYF	TGTGCCAGTAGTATTAGTAACTCCTACGAGCAGTACTTC
TRBV19	TRBJ1-2	TRBD1	-	CASSIAGGRDGYTF	TGTGCCAGTAGTATCGCAGGGGGCCGGGATGGCTACACCTTC
TRBV18	TRBJ1-2	TRBD1	-	CASSPTLGQEHGYTF	TGTGCCAGCTCACCGACCCTGGGACAGGAACATGGCTACACCTTC
TRBV5-1	TRBJ1-2	TRBD1	-	CASSLGTGPESGYTF	TGCGCCAGCAGCTTGGGGACAGGGCCGGAGAGTGGCTACACCTTC
TRBV7-2	TRBJ2-7	TRBD1	-	CASSLWQGAYEQYF	TGTGCCAGCAGCTTATGGCAGGGGGCTTACGAGCAGTACTTC
TRBV7-3	TRBJ1-1	-	-	CASSSGDRRTEAFF	TGTGCCAGCAGCTCGGGCGACAGGCGGACTGAAGCTTTCTTT
TRBV2	TRBJ1-3	-	-	CASSVRGQKNTIYF	TGTGCCAGCAGTGTGCGGGGGCAAAAAAACACCATATATTTT
TRBV29-1	TRBJ2-3	-	-	CSADGPGGGSNTQYF	TGCAGCGCGGACGGACCTGGGGGGGGCTCAAATACGCAGTATTTT
TRBV7-9	TRBJ1-4	-	-	CASSLGGGNEKLFF	TGTGCCAGCAGCTTAGGCGGAGGAAATGAAAAACTGTTTTTT